The 11 T cell receptor beta chains reported below all come from one sample, sequenced in a study of cytomegalovirus exposure and HLA in healthy donors. 60 Vbeta and 13 Jbeta primers were used in PCR. The method was immunoSEQ multiplex PCR; TCRdb's version includes in-frame clones alone and lacks a portion of them. The top ten clones hold 2% to 2.5% of a sample with under 200,000 clones, less than 80% of them seen once. What was sequenced was PBMCs. These receptors came from a man in his forties or fifties in good health and CMV-seronegative.

The rearrangement joins TRBV7-9 to TRBJ2-7, with 9 positions matching TRBD1. CDR3 length: 15 residues. Germline-derived CDR1 and CDR2 are SEHNR and FQNEAQ (reference sequence). J gave up 2 bases and V 6 bases, and 8 bases lay outside the gene matches. Written as DNA, the CDR3 is TGTGCCAGCAGAAAAGCCGGGACAGGGACCTACGAGCAGTACTTC. Encoded protein: CASRKAGTGTYEQYF.

Notes on this clone: The same CDR3 arises from other DNA sequences in this sample as well. This chain uses TRBV11-2 with TRBJ2-2; weak D call: TRBD2 (5 bases). The CDR3 is 15 amino acids. Per germline, CDR1 SGHAT and CDR2 FQNNGV. The V gene lost 5 bases and the J gene lost 4 bases, with 14 bases spanning the gap. As DNA, the CDR3 is TGTGCCAGCAGCCACCGGACTCGAACCACCGGGGAGCTGTTTTTT. Its translation is CASSHRTRTTGELFF.

The chain joins TRBV4-1 to TRBJ2-2, with 9 bases aligning to TRBD2. The V segment lost 5 bases and the J segment 6 bases; nucleotides outside the gene matches: 16. The CDR3 is 18 residues long. CDR1 and CDR2 (germline): MGHRA, YSYEKL. The chain's CDR3 is CASSFRMGAGGPSGELFF. The CDR3 DNA reads as TGCGCCAGCAGCTTCCGAATGGGGGCGGGAGGGCCGTCCGGGGAGCTGTTTTTT.

The V gene is TRBV5-1, the J gene TRBJ2-5; 8 bases are shared with TRBD2. CDR3 size: 15 residues. Germline V lookup: CDR1 SGHRS, CDR2 YFSETQ. The junction had 7 bases not matched to a gene; V was cut back by 1 base and J by 5 bases. In DNA form, the CDR3 reads TGCGCCAGCAGCTTGATCAGCGGGAGATCGGAGACCCAGTACTTC. Encoded protein: CASSLISGRSETQYF. Filled out from reference TRBV5-1 and TRBJ2-5, the complete variable domain reads KAGVTQTPRYLIKTRGQQVTLSCSPISGHRSVSWYQQTPGQGLQFLFEYFSETQRNKGNFPGRFSGRQFSNSRSEMNVSTLELGDSALYLCASSLISGRSETQYFGPGTRLLVL.

The chain combines TRBV4-3 with TRBJ2-3; TRBD2 agrees at 14 bases. The CDR3 is 19 residues long. Germline CDR1 is LGHNA and CDR2 is YSLEER. After removal of 0 bases from V and 5 bases from J, the junction contained 10 bases not matched to a gene. Here the CDR3 reads CASSQDSLPGLAGEDTQYF. In DNA form, the CDR3 reads TGCGCCAGCAGCCAAGACTCGTTACCGGGACTAGCGGGAGAAGATACGCAGTATTTT.

Of note for this clone: Germline is not matched at one junction end, which may reflect a read error. This sequence joins TRBV10-3 and TRBJ2-6, with 9 bases matching TRBD1. The CDR3 length is 17 residues. Germline V gene data show CDR1 as ENHRY and CDR2 as SYGVKD. The CDR3 spells CAITGGQGKSGANGLTF. For the CDR3, the DNA is TGTGCCATAACCGGTGGACAGGGGAAGTCTGGGGCCAACGGCCTGACTTTC.

Comment on this clone: Sequence at one end of the junction differs from germline and may be a read error. The chain carries TRBV4-3 and TRBJ2-6; tentatively, D is TRBD1 (5 bases). This CDR3 is built from 14 residues. Germline V gives CDR1 LGHNA, CDR2 YSLEER. The DNA of the CDR3 is TGCGCCAGCAGCCAAGACTCTGGGGCCAACGGCCTGACTTTC. It encodes CASSQDSGANGLTF.

This chain joins TRBV5-1 and TRBJ2-1; D is possibly TRBD2 (6 bases). Germline V gene sequence: CDR1 SGHRS, CDR2 YFSETQ. V was clipped by 5 bases and J by 3 bases, with 12 bases between them. The CDR3 consists of 14 residues. For the CDR3, the DNA is TGCGCCAGCAGTGCGGTAGCGGTCTACAATGAGCAGTTCTTC. This codes for CASSAVAVYNEQFF.

This chain joins TRBV5-6 and TRBJ2-1; D unclear. CDR3 size: 15 residues. Trimming shortened V by 0 bases and J by 2 bases, and 9 bases separated the two germline ends. The germline V gene has CDR1 SGHDT and CDR2 YYEEEE. The CDR3 region has the DNA TGTGCCAGCAGCTTGGTTCTAGGAACCTACAATGAGCAGTTCTTC. Encoded protein: CASSLVLGTYNEQFF.

The chain employs TRBV2 and TRBJ2-2, with TRBD1 identical over 7 bases. Germline-derived CDR1 and CDR2 are SNHLY and FYNNEI. This CDR3 spans 14 amino acids. Losses at the gene ends were 5 bases for V and 4 bases for J; bases not matched to a gene: 4. In DNA, the CDR3 is TGTGCCAGCAGTAGGGGGCCGGGCACCGGGGAGCTGTTTTTT. It encodes CASSRGPGTGELFF.

This clone was picked up one time. The chain carries TRBV10-1 and TRBJ2-2; TRBD1 is a possible D gene (7 bases). The CDR3 spans 15 residues. V lost 11 bases to trimming and J lost 1 base, with 17 bases between them. Germline CDR1 WNHNN, CDR2 SYGVQD (reference sequence). The CDR3 DNA follows: TGCGCCCTTGGGGGGACAGCCTGGAACACCGGGGAGCTGTTTTTT. This translates into CALGGTAWNTGELFF.